Following are 12 T cell receptor beta chains from one sample sequenced in a study of CD8 T cells in ankylosing spondylitis (dated by TCRdb to 2017 to 2019). The protocol used for the library was 5' RACE. Sequencing used an Illumina HiSeq 2500. Using fastp at Q25 and MiXCR, TCRdb reprocessed the public reads and kept productive beta chains. Each CDR3 protein appears once, grouped with its most common genes and DNA. The sample table contains hundreds of thousands of distinct CDR3 sequences; only one count was recorded for over 9.5% of them. Together, the top ten hold 21% of the sample. The sample was blood, either unsorted or a sorted T cell fraction (not recorded which). Receptors were obtained from a male donor with ankylosing spondylitis or in good health (not recorded which).

This clonotype showed up just a few times. This chain links TRBV20-1 with TRBJ2-3; D remains unclear. There are 10 residues in the CDR3. Germline V CDR1 and CDR2: DFQATT, SNEGSKA (reference sequence). V lost 5 bases, J lost 6 bases, and 6 bases lay in between. The CDR3 DNA reads TGCAGTGCTGTTGAGGATACGCAGTATTTT. Amino acids: CSAVEDTQYF.

In its sample, this clonotype was seen many times. The V and J genes are TRBV7-9 and TRBJ1-1, with 10 bases identical to TRBD1. The V segment lost 5 bases and the J segment 9 bases; nucleotides outside the gene matches: 9. The CDR3 runs 14 residues. CDR1 and CDR2 from the germline V gene are SEHNR and FQNEAQ (reference sequence). The CDR3 protein is CASSATGTGEQAFF. CDR3 nucleotides: TGTGCCAGCAGCGCTACCGGGACAGGGGAACAAGCTTTCTTT.

This clonotype has a handful of counts. The rearrangement uses TRBV11-2 and TRBJ2-1; 7 bases map to TRBD2. Trimming took 5 bases from V and 5 from J; bases not matched to a gene: 12. The germline gives CDR1 SGHAT, CDR2 FQNNGV. This CDR3 region has 16 residues. CDR3 DNA sequence: TGTGCCAGCAGCCCGGGACTTGGCGGGGGAGACAATGAGCAGTTCTTC. Amino acid sequence: CASSPGLGGGDNEQFF.

This clonotype turned up a few times. The chain recombines TRBV5-1 with TRBJ2-2, with TRBD1 identical over 9 bases. The CDR3 has 16 residues. Germline trimming cut 4 bases from V and 6 bases from J; bases unmatched to any gene: 10. Germline values: CDR1 SGHRS, CDR2 YFSETQ. The CDR3 coding sequence is TGCGCCAGCAGCCCGACACAGGGGGCGCAAGCCGGGGAGCTGTTTTTT. Translated: CASSPTQGAQAGELFF.

The chain recombines TRBV5-1 with TRBJ2-7; no clear D. V gave up 0 bases and J gave up 0 bases, with 10 bases separating them. Germline V gene lookup returns CDR1 SGHRS and CDR2 YFSETQ. The CDR3 length is 15 residues. The CDR3 nucleotides are TGCGCCAGCAGCTTGGCGGACGGTCTCTCCTACGAGCAGTACTTC. As protein: CASSLADGLSYEQYF.

The genes are TRBV5-1 and TRBJ2-1; TRBD1 agrees at 7 bases. V was clipped by 3 bases and J by 5 bases; unmatched bases: 8. The CDR3 spans 15 residues. The germline V gene has CDR1 SGHRS and CDR2 YFSETQ. CDR3 in DNA: TGCGCCAGCAGCTGGGCCGGGACAGTCAACAATGAGCAGTTCTTC. It codes for CASSWAGTVNNEQFF.

This clonotype was seen repeatedly, ten times or more. The chain combines TRBV24-1 with TRBJ1-5; unclear D gene. The CDR3 loop spans 10 amino acids. Germline V gives CDR1 KGHDR, CDR2 SFDVKD. V was trimmed by 8 bases and J by 4 bases, leaving 2 bases between them. CDR3 loop: CATMNQPQHF. CDR3 coding DNA: TGTGCCACCATGAATCAGCCCCAGCATTTT.

This clonotype appeared a few times. V and J are TRBV29-1 and TRBJ2-3; tentative D call: TRBD1 (5 bases). V dropped 0 bases and J dropped 2 bases, with 15 bases sitting between them. The germline V gene encodes CDR1 SQVTM and CDR2 ANQGSEA. This CDR3 region has 16 residues. This CDR3 is CSVEEGRQKFTDTQYF. CDR3 sequence (DNA): TGCAGCGTTGAAGAGGGGCGGCAGAAATTCACAGATACGCAGTATTTT.

This clonotype was observed many times. The chain joins TRBV20-1 to TRBJ2-2; D is perhaps TRBD2 (6 bases). CDR3 length equals 14 residues. In germline, CDR1 is DFQATT, CDR2 SNEGSKA (reference sequence). The V end was cut by 5 bases, the J end by 4 bases, with 14 bases between. This CDR3 reads CSARPPGGTGELFF. The CDR3 DNA follows: TGCAGTGCTCGACCCCCCGGGGGCACCGGGGAGCTGTTTTTT.

This clonotype was observed many times. The chain recombines TRBV18 with TRBJ2-5; TRBD2 matches 7 bases. Unmatched junction bases numbered 7, after V lost 1 base and J lost 2 bases. The CDR3 loop spans 16 amino acids. CDR1 and CDR2 (germline): KGHSH, LQKENI. The chain's CDR3 is CASSPLLAEYQETQYF. DNA for the CDR3: TGTGCCAGCTCACCACTGCTAGCGGAATATCAAGAGACCCAGTACTTC.

There are many counts of this clonotype. The V call is TRBV7-2, the J call TRBJ2-2; D is possibly TRBD2 (6 bases). This CDR3 spans 12 amino acids. V gave up 5 bases and J gave up 5 bases, with 6 bases separating them. Germline assignment: CDR1 SGHTA and CDR2 FQGNSA. This CDR3 reads CASSRETGELFF. In nucleotides, the CDR3 is TGTGCCAGCAGCCGGGAGACCGGGGAGCTGTTTTTT.

This clonotype appeared many times. The chain links TRBV3-1 to TRBJ2-5, with D unresolved. This CDR3 contains 14 residues. The germline gives CDR1 LGHDT, CDR2 YNNKEL (reference sequence). V lost 4 bases to trimming and J lost 4 bases, with 13 bases between them. The CDR3 nucleotides read TGTGCCAGCAGCCTCAGGCAGCCCCGAGAGACCCAGTACTTC. This sequence encodes CASSLRQPRETQYF.